Each of the 28 T cell receptor beta chains below was sequenced from the same sample in a study of cytomegalovirus exposure and HLA in healthy donors. PCR employed 60 Vbeta and 13 Jbeta primers. Only in-frame clones appear in the TCRdb table, and some are missing; sequencing was by immunoSEQ multiplex PCR. The sample has about 150,000 clones, roughly 85% seen once; the top ten hold about 1.5%. Sequenced sample: PBMCs. The receptor set was obtained from a man aged 40-55 years in good health and CMV-seronegative.

This CDR3 reads CASSRGDSFQETQYF. CDR3 in DNA: TGCGCCAGCAGCCGAGGTGACAGTTTCCAAGAGACCCAGTACTTC. The V and J genes are TRBV4-1 and TRBJ2-5, with TRBD1 as a possible D gene (5 bases). Trimming took 4 bases from V and 1 from J, leaving 13 bases between them. The CDR3 is 15 amino acids. The germline V gene has CDR1 MGHRA and CDR2 YSYEKL.

This clone appeared a single time. The V and J genes are TRBV5-4 and TRBJ2-7; 11 bases line up with TRBD2. The junction had 3 bases not matched to a gene; V was cut back by 6 bases and J by 4 bases. This CDR3 is built from 13 residues. Germline V gives CDR1 SGHNT, CDR2 YYREEE (reference sequence). Here the CDR3 DNA reads TGTGCCAGCAAGGGGACTAGCGGATACGAGCAGTACTTC. This codes for CASKGTSGYEQYF.

The chain employs TRBV28 and TRBJ1-5; 7 bases map to TRBD1. Germline V gene lookup returns CDR1 MDHEN and CDR2 SYDVKM. The CDR3 length is 15 residues. J lost 3 bases, V lost 4 bases, and 6 bases had no gene match. The CDR3 is CASSWVGQPNQPQHF. CDR3 bases: TGTGCCAGCAGTTGGGTGGGACAGCCCAATCAGCCCCAGCATTTT.

There are a few counts of this clone. V gene TRBV5-6 combines with J gene TRBJ2-5; 10 positions agree with TRBD2. CDR3 length: 16 residues. J gave up 4 bases and V 1 base, and 7 bases lay outside the gene matches. Per the germline V gene, CDR1 is SGHDT and CDR2 is YYEEEE. The CDR3 DNA follows: TGTGCCAGCAGCTTGCCCTTTAGCGGGAGGAGAGAGACCCAGTACTTC. Its protein product is CASSLPFSGRRETQYF.

This rearrangement joins TRBV19 to TRBJ2-3, with 11 bases that match TRBD2. CDR1 is LNHDA, CDR2 SQIVND, per germline (reference sequence). This CDR3 has 15 residues. V lost 6 bases to trimming and J lost 8 bases; unmatched junction nucleotides: 10. CDR3 DNA: TGTGCCAGTAGAGGGACTAGCGGTGGGATACCTACGCAGTATTTT. It is translated as CASRGTSGGIPTQYF.

The V and J genes are TRBV6-5 and TRBJ1-5; D remains ambiguous. This CDR3 has 15 residues. In germline, CDR1 is MNHEY, CDR2 SVGAGI. Trimming took 0 bases from V and 0 from J, leaving 6 bases between them. The CDR3 coding sequence is TGTGCCAGCAGTTACTCACAGTATAGCAATCAGCCCCAGCATTTT. Amino acid sequence: CASSYSQYSNQPQHF.

A single count supports this clone. V is TRBV6-6 and J is TRBJ2-3; 7 positions match TRBD2. V lost 2 bases to trimming and J lost 6 bases; unmatched junction nucleotides: 5. Germline lookup yields CDR1 MNHNY and CDR2 SVGAGI (reference sequence). The CDR3 extends over 14 amino acids. The CDR3: CASSYGEGMDTQYF. For the CDR3, the DNA is TGTGCCAGCAGTTACGGGGAGGGTATGGATACGCAGTATTTT.

J is TRBJ1-1 and V is TRBV7-9; D ambiguous. The CDR3 loop spans 12 amino acids. The ends were cut back, 5 bases at V and 6 bases at J, with 10 bases in the middle. CDR1 is SEHNR, CDR2 FQNEAQ, per germline (reference sequence). DNA of the CDR3: TGTGCCAGCAGCGCCGGGTCACCTGAAGCTTTCTTT. It translates to CASSAGSPEAFF.

CDR3 DNA sequence: TGTGCCAGCACCCCCGGGGGGCATAATGGCTACACCTTC. It translates to CASTPGGHNGYTF. The V call is TRBV7-2, the J call TRBJ1-2, with D possibly being TRBD1 (6 bases). CDR3 length equals 13 residues. V lost 7 bases, J lost 6 bases, and 15 bases lay in between. CDR1 is SGHTA, CDR2 FQGNSA, per germline.

The table lists this clone with a count of one. The rearrangement uses TRBV7-9 and TRBJ2-5, with D tentatively TRBD1 (6 bases). This CDR3 has 15 amino acids. Germline lookup yields CDR1 SEHNR and CDR2 FQNEAQ (reference sequence). With 2 bases removed from V and 2 bases from J, the gap between germline ends came to 12 bases. CDR3: CASSLFHRAQETQYF. Written as DNA, the CDR3 is TGTGCCAGCAGCTTATTTCACAGGGCGCAAGAGACCCAGTACTTC.

The chain combines TRBV11-3 with TRBJ2-7; 9 bases align to TRBD1. Germline loops: CDR1 SGHNT, CDR2 YENEEA. The CDR3 length is 15 residues. V lost 1 base and J lost 3; bases outside the gene matches: 4. The CDR3 DNA reads TGTGCCAGCAGCTTAGTTGGGACAGGGAACTACGAGCAGTACTTC. As protein: CASSLVGTGNYEQYF.

The gene calls are TRBV19 and TRBJ1-2, with TRBD1 identical over 7 bases. CDR1 and CDR2 from the germline V gene are LNHDA and SQIVND (reference sequence). The CDR3 totals 13 residues. The junction had 8 bases not matched to a gene; V was cut back by 7 bases and J by 6 bases. The CDR3 is CASTIQGGDGYTF. CDR3 nucleotide sequence: TGTGCCAGTACCATACAAGGGGGCGATGGCTACACCTTC.

This chain joins TRBV9 and TRBJ2-3; TRBD2 aligns across 9 bases. With 3 bases clipped from V and 4 bases from J, the junction kept 15 bases outside the gene matches. Germline V gene lookup returns CDR1 SGDLS and CDR2 YYNGEE. This CDR3 has 18 amino acids. CDR3 bases: TGTGCCAGCAGCGCGGGGGTAGCGGGAGCTTATGTGCCAGATACGCAGTATTTT. Encoded protein: CASSAGVAGAYVPDTQYF.

Only a few counts were recorded for this clone. The chain recombines TRBV15 with TRBJ2-7; 9 positions agree with TRBD1. J lost 4 bases, V lost 0 bases, and 7 bases had no gene match. The CDR3 covers 16 residues. Germline loops: CDR1 LNHNV, CDR2 YYDKDF (reference sequence). CDR3 in DNA: TGTGCCACCAGCAGAGATCTGGGACAGGGATCGTACGAGCAGTACTTC. Residues: CATSRDLGQGSYEQYF.

There are a few counts of this clone. This chain links TRBV6-1 with TRBJ1-5; D unresolved. CDR1 is MNHNS, CDR2 SASEGT, per germline. The CDR3 is 14 amino acids. Deletions cut 6 bases from V and 1 base from J, with 10 bases between. CDR3 amino acids: CASSQRGSNQPQHF. Here the CDR3 DNA reads TGTGCCAGCAGCCAGCGAGGGAGCAATCAGCCCCAGCATTTT.

CDR3: CASSPWTSSTDTQYF. The CDR3 DNA sequence: TGTGCCAGCAGTCCTTGGACATCTAGCACAGATACGCAGTATTTT. The genes are TRBV28 and TRBJ2-3, with D possibly TRBD1 on 5 matching bases. The CDR3 is 15 amino acids. Deletions cut 5 bases from V and 0 bases from J, with 12 bases between. CDR1 is MDHEN and CDR2 is SYDVKM in the germline V gene. Full variable domain (outside the CDR3, taken from reference TRBV28 and TRBJ2-3): DVKVTQSSRYLVKRTGEKVFLECVQDMDHENMFWYRQDPGLGLRLIYFSYDVKMKEKGDIPEGYSVSREKKERFSLILESASTNQTSMYLCASSPWTSSTDTQYFGPGTRLTVL.

The chain uses TRBV5-4 and TRBJ2-1, with 8 nucleotides matching TRBD2. J was trimmed by 3 bases and V by 1 base; bases with no gene match: 12. CDR3 length: 18 amino acids. From germline, CDR1 is SGHNT and CDR2 YYREEE (reference sequence). CDR3 protein: CASSLRITDSGIYNEQFF. The CDR3, as DNA: TGTGCCAGCAGCTTGAGAATCACAGATAGCGGGATCTACAATGAGCAGTTCTTC.

The V and J genes are TRBV15 and TRBJ2-1; possibly TRBD1 for D (6 bases). V lost 1 base, J lost 5 bases, and 15 bases lay in between. Per the germline V gene, CDR1 is LNHNV and CDR2 is YYDKDF (reference sequence). CDR3 length equals 16 residues. CDR3 amino acids: CATSRVPLDSDNEQFF. In DNA form, the CDR3 reads TGTGCCACCAGCAGAGTCCCCCTGGACAGCGACAATGAGCAGTTCTTC.

This chain links TRBV9 with TRBJ2-1; D unresolved. Per the germline V gene, CDR1 is SGDLS and CDR2 is YYNGEE. Trimming removed 0 bases from V and 8 bases from J, with 15 bases in between. This CDR3 contains 15 residues. The CDR3 sequence is CASSVERSGWDEQFF. The CDR3 DNA follows: TGTGCCAGCAGCGTAGAGAGGTCCGGCTGGGATGAGCAGTTCTTC.

V gene TRBV6-5 combines with J gene TRBJ2-5, with 10 bases that match TRBD1. J lost 5 bases, V lost 5 bases, and 5 bases had no gene match. The CDR3 has 14 amino acids. The germline V gene encodes CDR1 MNHEY and CDR2 SVGAGI. CDR3: CASSRQGAGETQYF. The CDR3 nucleotides are TGTGCCAGCAGTCGACAGGGGGCGGGGGAGACCCAGTACTTC.

The V call is TRBV7-2, the J call TRBJ2-7, with D tentatively TRBD2 (6 bases). Germline values: CDR1 SGHTA, CDR2 FQGNSA. Deletions cut 2 bases from V and 1 base from J, with 15 bases between. This CDR3 comprises 16 residues. Written as DNA, the CDR3 is TGTGCCAGCAGCTTACGGAGCGGAGGGGTTTCCTACGAGCAGTACTTC. Translation: CASSLRSGGVSYEQYF.

The chain carries TRBV5-1 and TRBJ2-7; no clear D. The V and J ends lost 0 bases and 2 bases respectively, with 6 bases between them. This CDR3 spans 13 amino acids. CDR1 is SGHRS, CDR2 YFSETQ, per germline. CDR3: CASSLVTAYEQYF. The CDR3, as DNA: TGCGCCAGCAGCTTGGTCACAGCCTACGAGCAGTACTTC.

This clone appeared a single time. This sequence joins TRBV11-2 and TRBJ1-2, with 7 nucleotides matching TRBD1. Unmatched junction bases numbered 6, after V lost 6 bases and J lost 5 bases. Germline V gene data show CDR1 as SGHAT and CDR2 as FQNNGV. The length of the CDR3 is 13 residues. CDR3 in DNA: TGTGCCAGCAGTCCTACGGGACAGTATGGCTACACCTTC. It is translated as CASSPTGQYGYTF.

J is TRBJ2-3 and V is TRBV6-5, with 8 bases identical to TRBD1. Germline trimming cut 2 bases from V and 2 bases from J; bases unmatched to any gene: 3. CDR1 and CDR2 (germline): MNHEY, SVGAGI. The CDR3 contains 15 residues. CDR3 sequence reads: CASSYRDRFTDTQYF. CDR3 DNA sequence: TGTGCCAGCAGTTACAGGGACAGGTTCACAGATACGCAGTATTTT.

This chain joins TRBV5-6 and TRBJ2-1; TRBD2 matches at 12 bases. From germline, CDR1 is SGHDT and CDR2 YYEEEE. The CDR3 is 16 residues long. The J segment lost 8 bases and the V segment lost 2 bases, leaving 8 bases of the junction unmatched. CDR3 sequence: CASSFSIGLAGYEQFF. CDR3 coding DNA: TGTGCCAGCAGCTTCTCCATCGGACTAGCGGGGTATGAGCAGTTCTTC.

This clone came up once. The chain couples TRBV19 to TRBJ2-7; 7 bases are shared with TRBD2. Germline V CDR1 and CDR2: LNHDA, SQIVND (reference sequence). Trimming took 5 bases from V and 0 from J; bases not matched to a gene: 4. This CDR3 has 14 amino acids. The CDR3 here is CASSLGTTSYEQYF. The CDR3 bases are TGTGCCAGTAGTCTCGGGACTACCTCCTACGAGCAGTACTTC.

The chain links TRBV5-1 to TRBJ2-3; the match to TRBD2 covers 10 bases. With V trimmed by 0 bases and J by 2 bases, 3 bases remained unmatched. Per germline, CDR1 SGHRS and CDR2 YFSETQ. The CDR3 extends over 16 amino acids. This chain's CDR3 is CASSLGTSGFTDTQYF. CDR3 sequence (DNA): TGCGCCAGCAGCTTGGGGACTAGCGGATTCACAGATACGCAGTATTTT.

CDR3 in amino acids: CASSSLRGGDYEQYF. CDR3 coding DNA: TGCGCCAGCAGCTCTTTAAGGGGGGGGGACTACGAGCAGTACTTC. V gene TRBV5-1 combines with J gene TRBJ2-7; weak D call: TRBD2 (7 bases). Germline-derived CDR1 and CDR2 are SGHRS and YFSETQ. This CDR3 has 15 amino acids. V lost 3 bases and J 3 bases, leaving 16 bases between the germline ends.